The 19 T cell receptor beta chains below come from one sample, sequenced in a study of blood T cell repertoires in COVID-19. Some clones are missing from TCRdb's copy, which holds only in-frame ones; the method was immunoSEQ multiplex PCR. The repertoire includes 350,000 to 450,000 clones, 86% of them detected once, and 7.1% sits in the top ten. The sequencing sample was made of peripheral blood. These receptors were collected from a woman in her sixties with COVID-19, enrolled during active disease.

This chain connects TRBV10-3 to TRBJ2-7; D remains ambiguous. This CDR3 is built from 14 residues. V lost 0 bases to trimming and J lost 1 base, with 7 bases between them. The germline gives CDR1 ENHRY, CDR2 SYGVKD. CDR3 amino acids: CAISESAGSYEQYF. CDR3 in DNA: TGTGCCATCAGTGAGTCGGCAGGTTCCTACGAGCAGTACTTC.

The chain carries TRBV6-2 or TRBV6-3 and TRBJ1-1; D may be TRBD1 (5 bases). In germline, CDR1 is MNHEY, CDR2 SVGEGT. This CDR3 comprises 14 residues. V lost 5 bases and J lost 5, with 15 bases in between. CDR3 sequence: CASSLYRGGTEAFF. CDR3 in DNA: TGTGCCAGCAGTCTCTACCGGGGGGGGACTGAAGCTTTCTTT.

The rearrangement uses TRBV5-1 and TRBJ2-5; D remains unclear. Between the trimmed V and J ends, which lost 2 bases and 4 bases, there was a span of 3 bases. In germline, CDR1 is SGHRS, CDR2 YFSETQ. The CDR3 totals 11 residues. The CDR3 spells CASSFLETQYF. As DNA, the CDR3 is TGCGCCAGCAGCTTTCTAGAGACCCAGTACTTC. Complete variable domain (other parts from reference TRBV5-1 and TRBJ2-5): KAGVTQTPRYLIKTRGQQVTLSCSPISGHRSVSWYQQTPGQGLQFLFEYFSETQRNKGNFPGRFSGRQFSNSRSEMNVSTLELGDSALYLCASSFLETQYFGPGTRLLVL.

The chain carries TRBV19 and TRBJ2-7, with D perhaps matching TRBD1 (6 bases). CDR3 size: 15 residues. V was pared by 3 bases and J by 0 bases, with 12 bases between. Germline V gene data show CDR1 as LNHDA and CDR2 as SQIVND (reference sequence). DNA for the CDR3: TGTGCCAGTAGTATTAAACAGGGCCCCTCCTACGAGCAGTACTTC. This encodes CASSIKQGPSYEQYF.

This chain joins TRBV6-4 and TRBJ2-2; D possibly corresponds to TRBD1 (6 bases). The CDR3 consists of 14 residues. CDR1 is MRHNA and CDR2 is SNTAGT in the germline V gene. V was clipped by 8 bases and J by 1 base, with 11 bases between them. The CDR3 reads CASRIQGNTGELFF. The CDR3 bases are TGTGCCAGCCGAATACAGGGGAACACCGGGGAGCTGTTTTTT.

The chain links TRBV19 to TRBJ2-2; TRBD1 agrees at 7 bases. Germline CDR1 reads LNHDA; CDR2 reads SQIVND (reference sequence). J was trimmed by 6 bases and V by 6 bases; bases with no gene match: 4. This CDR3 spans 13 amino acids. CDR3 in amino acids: CASRRQGAGELFF. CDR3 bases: TGTGCCAGTAGGAGACAGGGAGCCGGGGAGCTGTTTTTT. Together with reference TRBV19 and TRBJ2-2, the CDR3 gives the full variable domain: DGGITQSPKYLFRKEGQNVTLSCEQNLNHDAMYWYRQDPGQGLRLIYYSQIVNDFQKGDIAEGYSVSREKKESFPLTVTSAQKNPTAFYLCASRRQGAGELFFGEGSRLTVL.

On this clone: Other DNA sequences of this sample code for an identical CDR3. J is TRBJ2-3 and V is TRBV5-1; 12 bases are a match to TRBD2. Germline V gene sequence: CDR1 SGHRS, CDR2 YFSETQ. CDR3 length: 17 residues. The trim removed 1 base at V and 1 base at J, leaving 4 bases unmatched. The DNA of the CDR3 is TGCGCCAGCAGCTTGACCCCTAGCGGGGGGGGCACAGATACGCAGTATTTT. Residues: CASSLTPSGGGTDTQYF. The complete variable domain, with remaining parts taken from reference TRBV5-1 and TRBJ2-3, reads KAGVTQTPRYLIKTRGQQVTLSCSPISGHRSVSWYQQTPGQGLQFLFEYFSETQRNKGNFPGRFSGRQFSNSRSEMNVSTLELGDSALYLCASSLTPSGGGTDTQYFGPGTRLTVL.

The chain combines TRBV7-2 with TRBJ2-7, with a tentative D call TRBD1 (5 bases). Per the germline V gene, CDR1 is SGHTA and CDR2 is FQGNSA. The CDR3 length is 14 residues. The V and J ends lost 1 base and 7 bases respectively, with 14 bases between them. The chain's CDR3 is CASSLGQGKQEQYF. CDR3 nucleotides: TGTGCCAGCAGCTTAGGCCAGGGAAAACAGGAGCAGTACTTC.

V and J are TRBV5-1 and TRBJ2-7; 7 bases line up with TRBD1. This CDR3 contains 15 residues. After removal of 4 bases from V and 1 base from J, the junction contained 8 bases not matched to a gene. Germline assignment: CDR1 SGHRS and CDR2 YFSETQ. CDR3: CASSPPGTASYEQYF. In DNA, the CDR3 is TGCGCCAGCAGCCCTCCCGGGACAGCTTCCTACGAGCAGTACTTC.

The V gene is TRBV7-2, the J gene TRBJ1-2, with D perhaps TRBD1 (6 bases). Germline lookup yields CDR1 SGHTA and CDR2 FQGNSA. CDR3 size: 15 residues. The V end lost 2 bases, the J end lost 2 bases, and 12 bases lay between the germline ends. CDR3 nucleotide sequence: TGTGCCAGCAGCTTAAGGGGGGGAGCGAACTATGGCTACACCTTC. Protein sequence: CASSLRGGANYGYTF.

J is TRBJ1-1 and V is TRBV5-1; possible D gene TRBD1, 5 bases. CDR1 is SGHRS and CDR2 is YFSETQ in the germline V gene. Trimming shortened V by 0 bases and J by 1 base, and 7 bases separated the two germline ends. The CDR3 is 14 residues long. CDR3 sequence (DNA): TGCGCCAGCAGCTTGGACAGGCAGAACACTGAAGCTTTCTTT. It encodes CASSLDRQNTEAFF.

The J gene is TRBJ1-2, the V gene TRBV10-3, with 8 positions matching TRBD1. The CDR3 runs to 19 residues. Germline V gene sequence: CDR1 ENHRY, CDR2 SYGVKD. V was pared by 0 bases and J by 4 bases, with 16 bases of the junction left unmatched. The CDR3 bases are TGTGCCATCAGTGAGTCGTACGGTTCAACGGCAGGGGGCGGCTATGGCTACACCTTC. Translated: CAISESYGSTAGGGYGYTF.

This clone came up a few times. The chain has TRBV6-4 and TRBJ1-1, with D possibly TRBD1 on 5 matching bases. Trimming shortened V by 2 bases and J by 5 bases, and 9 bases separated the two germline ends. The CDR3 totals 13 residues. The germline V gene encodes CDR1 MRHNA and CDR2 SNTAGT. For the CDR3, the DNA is TGTGCCAGCAGTGACAACGCAGGGACTGAAGCTTTCTTT. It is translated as CASSDNAGTEAFF.

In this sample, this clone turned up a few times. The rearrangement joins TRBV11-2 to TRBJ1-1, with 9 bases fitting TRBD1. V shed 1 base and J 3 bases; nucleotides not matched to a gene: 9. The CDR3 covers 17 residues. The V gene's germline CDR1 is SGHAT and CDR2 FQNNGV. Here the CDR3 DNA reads TGTGCCAGCAGCTTAGGGGGGGGACAGGGATTTGACACTGAAGCTTTCTTT. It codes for CASSLGGGQGFDTEAFF. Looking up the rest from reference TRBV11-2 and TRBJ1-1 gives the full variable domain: EAGVAQSPRYKIIEKRQSVAFWCNPISGHATLYWYQQILGQGPKLLIQFQNNGVVDDSQLPKDRFSAERLKGVDSTLKIQPAKLEDSAVYLCASSLGGGQGFDTEAFFGQGTRLTVV.

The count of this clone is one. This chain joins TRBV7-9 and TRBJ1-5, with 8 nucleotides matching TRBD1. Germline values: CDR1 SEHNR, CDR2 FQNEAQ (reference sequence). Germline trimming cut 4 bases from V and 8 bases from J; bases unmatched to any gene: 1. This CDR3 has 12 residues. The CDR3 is CASSSTGEPQHF. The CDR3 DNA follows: TGTGCCAGCAGCTCGACAGGGGAGCCCCAGCATTTT.

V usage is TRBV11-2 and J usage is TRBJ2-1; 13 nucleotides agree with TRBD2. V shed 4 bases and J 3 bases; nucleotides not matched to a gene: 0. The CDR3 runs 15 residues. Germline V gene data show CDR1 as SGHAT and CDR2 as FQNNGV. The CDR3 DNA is TGTGCCAGCAGCTGGACTAGCGGGGGCTACAATGAGCAGTTCTTC. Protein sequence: CASSWTSGGYNEQFF.

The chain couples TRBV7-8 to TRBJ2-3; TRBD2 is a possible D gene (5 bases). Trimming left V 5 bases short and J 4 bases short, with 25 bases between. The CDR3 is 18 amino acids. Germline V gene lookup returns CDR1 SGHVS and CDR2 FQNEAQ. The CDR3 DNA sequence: TGTGCCAGCAGCCCGATTCGAAGAGGGATACGTTACGCAGATACGCAGTATTTT. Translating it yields CASSPIRRGIRYADTQYF. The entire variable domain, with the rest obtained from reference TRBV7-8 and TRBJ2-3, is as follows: GAGVSQSPRYKVAKRGQDVALRCDPISGHVSLFWYQQALGQGPEFLTYFQNEAQLDKSGLPSDRFFAERPEGSVSTLKIQRTQQEDSAVYLCASSPIRRGIRYADTQYFGPGTRLTVL.

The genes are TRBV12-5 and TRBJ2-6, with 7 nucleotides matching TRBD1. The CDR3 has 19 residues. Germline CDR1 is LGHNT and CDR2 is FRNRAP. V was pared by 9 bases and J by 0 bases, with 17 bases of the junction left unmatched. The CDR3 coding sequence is TGTGCTAGAGGGGGCAGGGTCTTGAAGCGAGGCTCTGGGGCCAACGTCCTGACTTTC. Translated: CARGGRVLKRGSGANVLTF.

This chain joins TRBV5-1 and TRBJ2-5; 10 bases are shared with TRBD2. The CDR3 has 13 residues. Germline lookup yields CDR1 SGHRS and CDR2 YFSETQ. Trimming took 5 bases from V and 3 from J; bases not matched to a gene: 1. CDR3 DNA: TGCGCCAGCAGGGGGACTAGCGAAGAGACCCAGTACTTC. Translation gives CASRGTSEETQYF. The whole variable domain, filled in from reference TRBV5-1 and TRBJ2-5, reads KAGVTQTPRYLIKTRGQQVTLSCSPISGHRSVSWYQQTPGQGLQFLFEYFSETQRNKGNFPGRFSGRQFSNSRSEMNVSTLELGDSALYLCASRGTSEETQYFGPGTRLLVL.